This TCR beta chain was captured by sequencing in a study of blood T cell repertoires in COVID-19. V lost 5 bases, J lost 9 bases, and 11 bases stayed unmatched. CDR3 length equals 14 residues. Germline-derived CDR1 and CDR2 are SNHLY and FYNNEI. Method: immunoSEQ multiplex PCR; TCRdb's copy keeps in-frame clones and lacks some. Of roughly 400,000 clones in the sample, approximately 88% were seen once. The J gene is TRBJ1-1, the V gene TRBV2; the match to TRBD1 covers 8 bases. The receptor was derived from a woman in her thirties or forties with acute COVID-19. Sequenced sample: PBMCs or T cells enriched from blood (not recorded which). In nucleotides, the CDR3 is TGTGCCAGCAGTCAGACTTCAGGGGGCGGGAAAGCTTTCTTT. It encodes CASSQTSGGGKAFF.